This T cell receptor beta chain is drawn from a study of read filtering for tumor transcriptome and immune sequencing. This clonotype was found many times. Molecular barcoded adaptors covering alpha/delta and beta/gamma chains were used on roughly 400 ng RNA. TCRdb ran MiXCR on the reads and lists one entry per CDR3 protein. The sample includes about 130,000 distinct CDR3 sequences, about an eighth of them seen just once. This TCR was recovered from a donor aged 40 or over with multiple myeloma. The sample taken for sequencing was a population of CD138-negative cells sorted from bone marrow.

In DNA form, the CDR3 reads TGTGCCACCAGTGATTTAGAGTACAATGAGCAGTTCTTC. It specifies CATSDLEYNEQFF. V is TRBV24-1 and J is TRBJ2-1; D is unclear. The V end was cut by 1 base, the J end by 4 bases, with 4 bases between. The CDR3 sequence is 13 residues long. The V gene's germline CDR1 is KGHDR and CDR2 SFDVKD.